Presented here are 17 T cell receptor beta chains from one specimen sequenced in a study of response to subunit inactivated influenza vaccine. TCRdb independently ran MiXCR on the RT-PCR reads; one entry per CDR3 protein. The repertoire holds roughly 170,000 distinct CDR3 sequences, with 7.5% to 10% as singletons. The sample in question was non-naive T cells sorted from PBMCs, obtained on the day of vaccination. The receptors derive from a man over 45 who received an inactivated influenza vaccine.

This clonotype was observed at least ten times. The V gene is TRBV28, the J gene TRBJ1-5; D is unresolved. This CDR3 region has 13 residues. Trimming pared 5 bases from V and 5 bases from J, leaving 10 bases between. The V gene's germline CDR1 is MDHEN and CDR2 SYDVKM. CDR3 DNA: TGTGCCAGCAGTCGGGTAGGCTATCAGCCCCAGCATTTT. Its protein is CASSRVGYQPQHF.

CDR3 DNA sequence: TGTGCCAGCAGTTCGCTCCCGACCGGGACAGCAAACTATGGCTACACCTTC. It is translated as CASSSLPTGTANYGYTF. This sequence joins TRBV2 and TRBJ1-2, with 7 bases fitting TRBD1. Losses at the gene ends were 5 bases for V and 2 bases for J; bases not matched to a gene: 14. The CDR3 extends over 17 amino acids. Germline V gene lookup returns CDR1 SNHLY and CDR2 FYNNEI.

This chain joins TRBV10-3 and TRBJ2-1; D possibly uses TRBD1 or TRBD2 (6 bases each). Germline V lookup: CDR1 ENHRY, CDR2 SYGVKD. This CDR3 is built from 12 residues. V dropped 8 bases and J dropped 8 bases, with 13 bases sitting between them. The CDR3 protein is CAIGRGLDEQFF. The CDR3, as DNA: TGTGCCATCGGTCGGGGGCTCGATGAGCAGTTCTTC.

This clonotype was observed a few times. This chain links TRBV28 with TRBJ2-1; tentative D call: TRBD1 (6 bases). The CDR3 covers 19 residues. Looked up from germline, CDR1 is MDHEN and CDR2 is SYDVKM. Trimming left V 2 bases short and J 9 bases short, with 29 bases between. The CDR3 region is CASSLSRGGGQLDNSEQFF. DNA for the CDR3: TGTGCCAGCAGTTTAAGCCGTGGGGGCGGGCAATTGGACAACTCTGAGCAGTTCTTC. The full variable domain, rest sourced from reference TRBV28 and TRBJ2-1, is DVKVTQSSRYLVKRTGEKVFLECVQDMDHENMFWYRQDPGLGLRLIYFSYDVKMKEKGDIPEGYSVSREKKERFSLILESASTNQTSMYLCASSLSRGGGQLDNSEQFFGPGTRLTVL.

This clonotype was seen many times. The CDR3 DNA follows: TGTGCCTGGAGTGTATGGGGGACAGCAGAGACTGAAGCTTTCTTT. It is translated as CAWSVWGTAETEAFF. The V and J genes are TRBV30 and TRBJ1-1; 7 nucleotides agree with TRBD1. Germline assignment: CDR1 GTSNPN and CDR2 SVGIG (reference sequence). The CDR3 spans 15 residues. V was clipped by 0 bases and J by 5 bases; unmatched bases: 9.

The chain is built from TRBV7-2 and TRBJ1-2; D perhaps matches TRBD1 (6 bases). Trimming cost V 5 bases and J 8 bases, with 15 bases left between them. Germline V gene data show CDR1 as SGHTA and CDR2 as FQGNSA. CDR3 length: 13 amino acids. The CDR3 DNA follows: TGTGCCAGCAGCACTTTAAACAGGGACGGCTACACCTTC. This translates into CASSTLNRDGYTF.

This clonotype was detected ten times or more. The V and J genes are TRBV6-2 or TRBV6-3 and TRBJ2-7; 12 bases fit TRBD2. Germline V gene sequence: CDR1 MNHEY, CDR2 SVGEGT. V lost 6 bases and J lost 5; bases outside the gene matches: 5. The CDR3 consists of 14 residues. In nucleotides, the CDR3 is TGTGCCAGCAGAACTAGCGGGAGGAGAGACGAGCAGTACTTC. It translates to CASRTSGRRDEQYF.

V usage is TRBV7-9 and J usage is TRBJ2-1; no clear D gene. CDR3 size: 11 residues. With 6 bases removed from V and 3 bases from J, the gap between germline ends came to 3 bases. Germline V lookup: CDR1 SEHNR, CDR2 FQNEAQ (reference sequence). This CDR3 reads CASRNYNEQFF. The DNA of the CDR3 is TGTGCCAGCAGGAACTACAATGAGCAGTTCTTC.

The chain uses TRBV6-1 and TRBJ2-5, with 9 bases fitting TRBD2. Per the germline V gene, CDR1 is MNHNS and CDR2 is SASEGT. There are 14 residues in the CDR3. V trimming: 8 bases; J trimming: 4 bases; junction bases outside the gene matches: 8. The CDR3 nucleotides are TGTGCCAGCCGCTTAGCGGGGGTAGGAGAGACCCAGTACTTC. Translation gives CASRLAGVGETQYF.

The chain links TRBV20-1 to TRBJ1-1; 7 bases are shared with TRBD1. CDR3 length: 13 residues. J lost 5 bases, V lost 5 bases, and 8 bases had no gene match. CDR1 is DFQATT and CDR2 is SNEGSKA in the germline V gene (reference sequence). The CDR3 sequence: CSAGPGGWTEAFF. CDR3 sequence (DNA): TGCAGTGCTGGACCAGGGGGGTGGACTGAAGCTTTCTTT.

CDR3 region: CASREWASGNNEQFF. CDR3 sequence (DNA): TGTGCCAGCAGGGAGTGGGCTAGCGGTAACAATGAGCAGTTCTTC. The chain couples TRBV12-3 or TRBV12-4 to TRBJ2-1; TRBD2 matches at 7 bases. The CDR3 covers 15 residues. Losses at the gene ends were 6 bases for V and 5 bases for J; bases not matched to a gene: 10.

V gene TRBV5-1 combines with J gene TRBJ1-6; the match to TRBD1 covers 10 bases. Losses at the gene ends were 4 bases for V and 6 bases for J; bases not matched to a gene: 7. The germline CDR1 and CDR2 sequences are SGHRS and YFSETQ. The CDR3 has 16 amino acids. The chain's CDR3 is CASSMTGGASNSPLHF. Written as DNA, the CDR3 is TGCGCCAGCAGCATGACAGGGGGCGCCTCTAATTCACCCCTCCACTTT.

This clonotype came up a few times. V is TRBV4-3 and J is TRBJ2-7; 15 nucleotides match TRBD2. Germline loops: CDR1 LGHNA, CDR2 YSLEER. The J segment lost 4 bases and the V segment lost 6 bases, leaving 4 bases of the junction unmatched. The CDR3 runs to 15 residues. The CDR3 loop reads CASRPGTSGGYEQYF. The CDR3 coding sequence is TGCGCCAGCAGACCCGGGACTAGCGGGGGGTACGAGCAGTACTTC.

This clonotype was detected only a few times. The J gene is TRBJ2-2, the V gene TRBV19, with D possibly being TRBD2 (5 bases). The CDR3 runs to 13 residues. Germline lookup yields CDR1 LNHDA and CDR2 SQIVND (reference sequence). Trimming pared 3 bases from V and 6 bases from J, leaving 8 bases between. CDR3 amino acids: CASSIGDAGELFF. CDR3 sequence (DNA): TGTGCCAGTAGTATCGGGGATGCCGGGGAGCTGTTTTTT.

In its sample, this clonotype was seen a few times. This chain links TRBV5-4 with TRBJ2-3; 8 bases line up with TRBD1. The CDR3 contains 13 residues. The V gene end was trimmed by 1 base and the J gene end by 5 bases; junction bases not matched to a gene: 0. Looked up from germline, CDR1 is SGHNT and CDR2 is YYREEE (reference sequence). CDR3 sequence reads: CASSLTGGDTQYF. DNA for the CDR3: TGTGCCAGCAGCTTGACAGGGGGAGATACGCAGTATTTT.

This clonotype was observed a few times. J is TRBJ2-2 and V is TRBV7-3; 8 bases line up with TRBD2. CDR1 SGHTA and CDR2 FQGTGA come from the germline V gene. CDR3 length: 17 amino acids. The V and J ends lost 5 bases and 6 bases, in that order; junction bases with no gene match: 14. The CDR3 region is CASSQGTPGLVPGELFF. The CDR3 bases are TGTGCCAGCAGCCAGGGGACACCGGGACTAGTCCCCGGGGAGCTGTTTTTT.

The chain combines TRBV6-2 or TRBV6-3 with TRBJ1-2; 8 bases map to TRBD1. V gave up 5 bases and J gave up 8 bases; unmatched junction bases: 13. The CDR3 is 15 amino acids. Germline CDR1 reads MNHEY; CDR2 reads SVGEGT. In DNA, the CDR3 is TGTGCCAGCAGTAACCTCCGGGACAGGAGCGGGGGCTACACCTTC. Translating gives CASSNLRDRSGGYTF.